These 17 T cell receptor beta chains came from one sample sequenced in a study of PD-L1 blockade in urothelial cancer. The sample's time point: pretreatment peripheral blood. This table comes from immunoSEQ multiplex PCR, and its TCRdb copy is limited to in-frame clones, with some not included. Here the sample spans some 56,000 clones, about four fifths being singletons. Sequencing was performed on PBMCs, taken around atezolizumab (anti-PD-L1) treatment. The receptors derive from a middle-aged man with urothelial cancer.

The chain employs TRBV2 and TRBJ2-1, with TRBD2 matching over 12 bases. After removal of 4 bases from V and 3 bases from J, the junction contained 1 base not matched to a gene. Germline V CDR1 and CDR2: SNHLY, FYNNEI. The CDR3 is made up of 15 amino acids. The DNA of the CDR3 is TGTGCCAGCAGTGGGACTAGCGGGGACTACAATGAGCAGTTCTTC. Translation gives CASSGTSGDYNEQFF.

This sequence joins TRBV9 and TRBJ2-5; 9 positions agree with TRBD2. From germline, CDR1 is SGDLS and CDR2 YYNGEE. This CDR3 is 15 amino acids long. The ends lost 3 bases at V and 12 bases at J; junction bases unmatched: 15. CDR3 nucleotide sequence: TGTGCCAGCAGCGCCCCCTGGCGGGAGGGAAACAAAAAGTACTTC. Its protein product is CASSAPWREGNKKYF.

The chain links TRBV6-4 to TRBJ2-3; TRBD1 is a possible D gene (6 bases). With 7 bases removed from V and 4 bases from J, the gap between germline ends came to 15 bases. The CDR3 consists of 14 residues. Germline V lookup: CDR1 MRHNA, CDR2 SNTAGT. As DNA, the CDR3 is TGTGCCAGCAAGGGGGATTTTGACGCAGATACGCAGTATTTT. Translating it yields CASKGDFDADTQYF.

This chain joins TRBV7-8 and TRBJ2-3; D is uncertain. There are 12 residues in the CDR3. The V end was cut by 5 bases, the J end by 2 bases, with 5 bases between. Germline V gene data show CDR1 as SGHVS and CDR2 as FQNEAQ. The CDR3 DNA reads TGTGCCAGCAGCCCCTTCACAGATACGCAGTATTTT. Translated: CASSPFTDTQYF.

This clone was found once. The chain employs TRBV29-1 and TRBJ1-1; tentatively, D is TRBD1 (6 bases). This CDR3 region has 14 residues. CDR1 SQVTM and CDR2 ANQGSEA come from the germline V gene. Between the trimmed V and J ends, which lost 1 base and 4 bases, there was a span of 13 bases. Here the CDR3 reads CSVEVGGIGTEAFF. CDR3 bases: TGCAGCGTTGAAGTAGGGGGTATCGGCACTGAAGCTTTCTTT. Variable domain in full (rest from reference TRBV29-1 and TRBJ1-1): SAVISQKPSRDICQRGTSLTIQCQVDSQVTMMFWYRQQPGQSLTLIATANQGSEATYESGFVIDKFPISRPNLTFSTLTVSNMSPEDSSIYLCSVEVGGIGTEAFFGQGTRLTVV.

The gene calls are TRBV27 and TRBJ2-5, with 10 positions matching TRBD1. Germline V gene sequence: CDR1 MNHEY, CDR2 SMNVEV (reference sequence). This CDR3 is 14 amino acids long. J was trimmed by 5 bases and V by 6 bases; bases with no gene match: 6. The chain's CDR3 is CASRLRTGGETQYF. The CDR3 DNA follows: TGTGCCAGCAGACTTCGGACAGGGGGGGAGACCCAGTACTTC.

The chain links TRBV19 to TRBJ1-5, with TRBD1 identical over 10 bases. Germline trimming cut 11 bases from V and 3 bases from J; bases unmatched to any gene: 7. This CDR3 spans 14 amino acids. Per the germline V gene, CDR1 is LNHDA and CDR2 is SQIVND (reference sequence). The CDR3 region has the DNA TGTGCCTCGGACAGGGGGTATGACAATCAGCCCCAGCATTTT. Translating gives CASDRGYDNQPQHF. Full variable domain (remainder filled in from reference TRBV19 and TRBJ1-5): DGGITQSPKYLFRKEGQNVTLSCEQNLNHDAMYWYRQDPGQGLRLIYYSQIVNDFQKGDIAEGYSVSREKKESFPLTVTSAQKNPTAFYLCASDRGYDNQPQHFGDGTRLSIL.

The V and J genes are TRBV6-6 and TRBJ2-7, with 10 bases identical to TRBD2. Trimming cost V 5 bases and J 6 bases; bases outside gene matches: 1. CDR1 MNHNY and CDR2 SVGAGI come from the germline V gene (reference sequence). The CDR3 has 12 amino acids. CDR3 sequence reads: CASSGTSAEQYF. The CDR3 nucleotides read TGTGCCAGCAGTGGGACTAGCGCCGAGCAGTACTTC.

The chain carries TRBV4-3 and TRBJ2-1; the D gene is possibly TRBD1 (6 bases). This CDR3 region has 15 residues. The V gene's germline CDR1 is LGHNA and CDR2 YSLEER. Trimming cost V 2 bases and J 6 bases, with 14 bases left between them. CDR3 in amino acids: CASSQRLLGGNEQFF. The DNA for the CDR3 is TGCGCCAGCAGCCAAAGATTGTTAGGGGGCAATGAGCAGTTCTTC.

Judged by abundance, this clone is medium-sized. This chain uses TRBV6-1 with TRBJ1-6; D ambiguous. V shed 11 bases and J shed 0 bases, with 8 bases lying between them. CDR3 length: 13 amino acids. From germline, CDR1 is MNHNS and CDR2 SASEGT. The CDR3 protein is CASLGSYNSPLHF. The CDR3 nucleotides read TGTGCCTCCCTAGGCTCCTATAATTCACCCCTCCACTTT.

J is TRBJ2-7 and V is TRBV19, with 10 positions matching TRBD2. The CDR3 has 16 amino acids. Germline V gene data show CDR1 as LNHDA and CDR2 as SQIVND (reference sequence). The ends lost 6 bases at V and 6 bases at J; junction bases unmatched: 14. Here the CDR3 DNA reads TGTGCCAGTAGCCCCACTGGGAGCGGGAGGGCCGGCGAGCAGTACTTC. This sequence encodes CASSPTGSGRAGEQYF.

The chain joins TRBV5-1 to TRBJ2-7; 8 positions agree with TRBD1. Germline assignment: CDR1 SGHRS and CDR2 YFSETQ. The CDR3 runs to 14 residues. Trimming took 5 bases from V and 5 from J; bases not matched to a gene: 9. The CDR3 DNA is TGCGCCAGCAGTCGGAAACAGGGGGTTAACGAGCAGTACTTC. It yields the protein CASSRKQGVNEQYF.

In this sample, this clone turned up a few times. The chain couples TRBV4-3 to TRBJ2-1; 7 bases are shared with TRBD2. V dropped 0 bases and J dropped 4; count of bases not matched to a gene: 15. This CDR3 is built from 19 residues. Germline values: CDR1 LGHNA, CDR2 YSLEER. The CDR3 reads CASSQDLGMSGGGYNEQFF. Here the CDR3 DNA reads TGCGCCAGCAGCCAAGATTTGGGCATGTCGGGCGGGGGTTACAATGAGCAGTTCTTC.

CDR3 sequence: CASRSMPGLAGGCTDTQYF. In nucleotides, the CDR3 is TGTGCAAGTCGCTCCATGCCGGGACTAGCGGGAGGATGCACAGATACGCAGTATTTT. The chain joins TRBV12-2 to TRBJ2-3; the D call of TRBD2 is as the table states it, not checked on the DNA. TRBV12-2 is assigned pseudogene status. This CDR3 has 19 amino acids.

This clone was found once. The chain employs TRBV29-1 and TRBJ2-2, with 7 bases that match TRBD1. CDR3 length: 12 residues. Germline CDR1 and CDR2: SQVTM and ANQGSEA. The J segment lost 6 bases and the V segment lost 6 bases, leaving 4 bases of the junction unmatched. CDR3 in DNA: TGCAGCGTCCCCCAGGGGGCCGGGGAGCTGTTTTTT. It encodes CSVPQGAGELFF.

The sample holds one count of this clone. The CDR3 reads CASSPNRGTWSKTNTGELFF. In nucleotides, the CDR3 is TGCGCCAGCAGCCCTAACAGGGGAACCTGGAGTAAAACGAACACCGGGGAGCTGTTTTTT. V usage is TRBV5-1 and J usage is TRBJ2-2, with 7 bases lining up with TRBD1. CDR1 and CDR2 (germline): SGHRS, YFSETQ. CDR3 length: 20 amino acids. V was clipped by 4 bases and J by 0 bases; unmatched bases: 18.

Only a few counts were recorded for this clone. The chain links TRBV2 to TRBJ1-2, with a weak D call TRBD1 (5 bases). The CDR3 is made up of 14 amino acids. CDR1 and CDR2 (germline): SNHLY, FYNNEI. V lost 8 bases and J 1 base, leaving 14 bases between the germline ends. The CDR3 DNA reads as TGTGCCAGCGTCGGAGGGGCGATTAACTATGGCTACACCTTC. Encoded protein: CASVGGAINYGYTF.